These 31 T cell receptor beta chains were all obtained from the same sample, sequenced in a study of shared clonotypes between healthy human individuals. Clones were read by immunoSEQ multiplex PCR, and TCRdb kept only the in-frame ones, dropping some. The data contain some 2.4 million clones, 90% to 95% of them seen just once; the ten biggest clones take up 0.36%. Material: naive CD4+ T cells from PBMCs. Specified subset: CD45RA+ positively selected. The receptor source for this set is a man younger than 35 in good health. Some clones in this sample may be carry-over from other donors' samples.

In regard to this clone: Other DNA sequences from this sample encode an identical CDR3 as well. The chain couples TRBV18 to TRBJ1-3, with 9 nucleotides matching TRBD1. The CDR3 runs 16 residues. The J segment lost 2 bases and the V segment lost 4 bases, leaving 6 bases of the junction unmatched. The germline V gene has CDR1 KGHSH and CDR2 LQKENI. CDR3 loop: CASSLGQGAAGNTIYF. CDR3 nucleotides: TGTGCCAGCTCACTGGGACAGGGCGCAGCTGGAAACACCATATATTTT.

CDR3 sequence: CATRPGNRWYF. The CDR3 nucleotides read TGTGCCACAAGACCTGGGAACAGGTGGTATTTT. The chain is built from TRBV19 and TRBJ2-3; maybe TRBD1 (5 bases). Germline V lookup: CDR1 LNHDA, CDR2 SQIVND (reference sequence). V was cut by 10 bases and J by 14 bases, with 19 bases left in between. CDR3 length: 11 residues.

The chain has TRBV29-1 and TRBJ2-5; possibly TRBD2 for D (5 bases). This CDR3 region has 14 residues. CDR1 is SQVTM and CDR2 is ANQGSEA in the germline V gene. The V end was cut by 2 bases, the J end by 3 bases, with 13 bases between. The DNA for the CDR3 is TGCAGCGTTGAAAGTTGGGTCGGGGAAGAGACCCAGTACTTC. Amino acid sequence: CSVESWVGEETQYF.

The V call is TRBV7-2, the J call TRBJ1-2; weak D call: TRBD1 (6 bases). The CDR3 covers 15 residues. V lost 4 bases, J lost 6 bases, and 18 bases lay in between. CDR1 is SGHTA, CDR2 FQGNSA, per germline. CDR3 in amino acids: CASSWTQGRTDGYTF. The CDR3 nucleotides are TGTGCCAGCAGCTGGACACAGGGAAGGACAGATGGCTACACCTTC. Based on the CDR3 plus reference TRBV7-2 and TRBJ1-2, the full variable domain is GAGVSQSPSNKVTEKGKDVELRCDPISGHTALYWYRQSLGQGLEFLIYFQGNSAPDKSGLPSDRFSAERTGGSVSTLTIQRTQQEDSAVYLCASSWTQGRTDGYTFGSGTRLTVV.

The rearrangement links TRBV7-9 to TRBJ2-7, with 9 nucleotides matching TRBD2. V was pared by 5 bases and J by 3 bases, with 5 bases of the junction left unmatched. Per germline, CDR1 SEHNR and CDR2 FQNEAQ (reference sequence). The CDR3 consists of 14 residues. The CDR3 DNA sequence: TGTGCCAGCAGCGCCTTAGCGGGAGTCTACGAGCAGTACTTC. Protein sequence: CASSALAGVYEQYF.

The rearrangement uses TRBV5-4 and TRBJ1-4; D is perhaps TRBD1 (5 bases). CDR1 is SGHNT, CDR2 YYREEE, per germline (reference sequence). Deletions cut 4 bases from V and 14 bases from J, with 15 bases between. There are 12 residues in the CDR3. The CDR3 nucleotides are TGTGCCAGCAGCCCCCGGGACGGGAGCCTGTTTTTT. Translation gives CASSPRDGSLFF.

Points on this clone: The sample carries other DNA sequences with the same CDR3. This sequence joins TRBV18 and TRBJ2-1; D ambiguous. Germline lookup yields CDR1 KGHSH and CDR2 LQKENI. This CDR3 spans 13 amino acids. Trimming cost V 3 bases and J 8 bases, with 11 bases left between them. The CDR3 DNA reads as TGTGCCAGCTCACCTCCTGTAGTGGATGAGCAGTTCTTC. Translating it yields CASSPPVVDEQFF.

The V and J genes are TRBV11-2 and TRBJ2-7; TRBD1 agrees at 7 bases. V lost 3 bases to trimming and J lost 2 bases; unmatched junction nucleotides: 7. This CDR3 is built from 15 residues. In germline, CDR1 is SGHAT, CDR2 FQNNGV. For the CDR3, the DNA is TGTGCCAGCAGCTTGACAGGGATAGGAACCTACGAGCAGTACTTC. It codes for CASSLTGIGTYEQYF.

The chain links TRBV28 to TRBJ1-6, with a weak D call TRBD1 (5 bases). Between the trimmed V and J ends, which lost 2 bases and 9 bases, there was a span of 14 bases. Germline V gives CDR1 MDHEN, CDR2 SYDVKM. The CDR3 spans 15 residues. CDR3: CASSLGTDLGSPLHF. The CDR3 DNA reads TGTGCCAGCAGTTTAGGGACCGACCTGGGTTCACCCCTCCACTTT.

This rearrangement joins TRBV6-6 to TRBJ2-1; D is unclear. Looked up from germline, CDR1 is MNHNY and CDR2 is SVGAGI (reference sequence). The CDR3 runs to 16 residues. Trimming shortened V by 2 bases and J by 3 bases, and 14 bases separated the two germline ends. In nucleotides, the CDR3 is TGTGCCAGCAGTTACGTCACGGGTCCCCTCTACAATGAGCAGTTCTTC. It codes for CASSYVTGPLYNEQFF.

This clone was seen only once. The chain carries TRBV29-1 and TRBJ1-6, with TRBD1 matching over 7 bases. Germline CDR1 SQVTM, CDR2 ANQGSEA. This CDR3 is 14 amino acids long. V lost 6 bases and J lost 10; bases outside the gene matches: 12. The CDR3 DNA reads as TGCAGCGTAACACAGGGGCTTTTCGGGTCACCCCTCCACTTT. This codes for CSVTQGLFGSPLHF.

This chain connects TRBV19 to TRBJ1-3; D call uncertain. This CDR3 region has 12 residues. Trimming stripped 3 bases from V and 2 bases from J, with 2 bases between. CDR1 is LNHDA and CDR2 is SQIVND in the germline V gene (reference sequence). This CDR3 is CASSITGNTIYF. In nucleotides, the CDR3 is TGTGCCAGTAGTATTACTGGAAACACCATATATTTT.

The V gene is TRBV11-1, the J gene TRBJ2-3; D call uncertain. CDR3 length equals 12 residues. The ends were cut back, 5 bases at V and 8 bases at J, with 11 bases in the middle. Germline V gene data show CDR1 as SGHAT and CDR2 as FQDESV (reference sequence). CDR3 bases: TGTGCCAGCAGCCCAGACTCGGGTACGCAGTATTTT. Translation gives CASSPDSGTQYF.

This clone was picked up one time. CDR3: CASSLSSGGREKLFF. The CDR3 bases are TGTGCCAGCAGCTTATCGTCAGGGGGTCGGGAAAAACTGTTTTTT. V and J are TRBV11-2 and TRBJ1-4; 7 bases match TRBD1. This CDR3 spans 15 amino acids. CDR1 is SGHAT, CDR2 FQNNGV, per germline. The J segment lost 8 bases and the V segment lost 2 bases, leaving 8 bases of the junction unmatched.

The chain is built from TRBV9 and TRBJ1-3; unclear D gene. This CDR3 contains 16 residues. Between the trimmed V and J ends, which lost 3 bases and 4 bases, there was a span of 17 bases. The germline V gene has CDR1 SGDLS and CDR2 YYNGEE. The CDR3 DNA is TGTGCCAGCAGCGAGTCCTCGACACCAACAGGAAACACCATATATTTT. Translation: CASSESSTPTGNTIYF.

The rearrangement joins TRBV19 to TRBJ1-2, with D possibly being TRBD1 (5 bases). V shed 6 bases and J shed 7 bases, with 24 bases lying between them. The CDR3 is 16 residues long. In germline, CDR1 is LNHDA, CDR2 SQIVND (reference sequence). The DNA for the CDR3 is TGTGCCAGTAGGAGGGAAGCGGGGGAAGGAGTTGGTGGCTACACCTTC. This gives the protein CASRREAGEGVGGYTF.

The V gene is TRBV27, the J gene TRBJ2-1, with 12 bases identical to TRBD2. Germline CDR1 is MNHEY and CDR2 is SMNVEV (reference sequence). The CDR3 has 17 amino acids. V shed 6 bases, J shed 4 bases, and the junction held 10 bases outside the gene matches. CDR3 region: CASSELTSGRLYNEQFF. CDR3 DNA: TGTGCCAGCAGCGAATTAACTAGCGGGAGGTTATACAATGAGCAGTTCTTC.

This rearrangement joins TRBV25-1 to TRBJ1-2; D uncertain. The CDR3 covers 15 residues. Germline lookup yields CDR1 MGHDK and CDR2 SYGVNS. Trimming cost V 10 bases and J 5 bases, with 23 bases left between them. The CDR3 region has the DNA TGTGCCAATTTAAAGCGCCCCGTCGGGGAGTATGGCTACACCTTC. This sequence encodes CANLKRPVGEYGYTF.

The chain employs TRBV28 and TRBJ2-2; the D gene is possibly TRBD2 (6 bases). Trimming removed 3 bases at V and 4 bases at J, with 15 bases between. Germline V gene lookup returns CDR1 MDHEN and CDR2 SYDVKM. The CDR3 is made up of 16 amino acids. The CDR3 bases are TGTGCCAGCAGTTTTATGGCGGGAAGGGGCACCGGGGAGCTGTTTTTT. Its translation is CASSFMAGRGTGELFF.

The V call is TRBV5-4, the J call TRBJ1-4; D is possibly TRBD1 (6 bases). There are 16 residues in the CDR3. Trimming left V 0 bases short and J 8 bases short, with 17 bases between. Germline lookup yields CDR1 SGHNT and CDR2 YYREEE (reference sequence). The CDR3 protein is CASSLALGGAEEKLFF. The DNA for the CDR3 is TGTGCCAGCAGCTTGGCCTTAGGGGGGGCGGAGGAAAAACTGTTTTTT. Based on the CDR3 plus reference TRBV5-4 and TRBJ1-4, the full variable domain is ETGVTQSPTHLIKTRGQQVTLRCSSQSGHNTVSWYQQALGQGPQFIFQYYREEENGRGNFPPRFSGLQFPNYSSELNVNALELDDSALYLCASSLALGGAEEKLFFGSGTQLSVL.

The rearrangement joins TRBV30 to TRBJ2-5; D call uncertain. The J call may be faulty, since TRBJ2-7 better matches the DNA end. CDR1 GTSNPN and CDR2 SVGIG come from the germline V gene (reference sequence). The CDR3 covers 12 residues. The CDR3 here is CAGAQSSYEQYF. The CDR3 bases are TGTGCCGGAGCTCAAAGCTCCTACGAGCAGTACTTC.

The chain recombines TRBV12-5 with TRBJ2-3; 8 bases match TRBD1. The trim removed 7 bases at V and 6 bases at J, leaving 12 bases unmatched. Per germline, CDR1 LGHNT and CDR2 FRNRAP. The CDR3 contains 15 residues. CDR3 loop: CASALPGTGGDTQYF. The CDR3 coding sequence is TGTGCTAGTGCCCTCCCAGGGACAGGAGGGGATACGCAGTATTTT.

V is TRBV5-5 and J is TRBJ1-1; TRBD1 is a possible D gene (6 bases). The CDR3 runs 12 residues. V was trimmed by 0 bases and J by 9 bases, leaving 9 bases between them. CDR1 SGHKS and CDR2 YYEKEE come from the germline V gene (reference sequence). CDR3 residues: CASSLVGGQAFF. In DNA form, the CDR3 reads TGTGCCAGCAGCTTGGTGGGGGGCCAAGCTTTCTTT.

The genes are TRBV18 and TRBJ1-1; 7 nucleotides line up with TRBD1. With V trimmed by 2 bases and J by 11 bases, 5 bases remained unmatched. CDR3 length: 12 residues. Per germline, CDR1 KGHSH and CDR2 LQKENI. The CDR3 nucleotides are TGTGCCAGCTCACCAGGGGACAGTTCGGCTTTCTTT. This translates into CASSPGDSSAFF.

The chain carries TRBV2 and TRBJ2-7; D might be TRBD1 (6 bases). The germline V gene encodes CDR1 SNHLY and CDR2 FYNNEI. The CDR3 loop spans 15 amino acids. Trimming took 6 bases from V and 2 from J, leaving 17 bases between them. This CDR3 reads CASSFRGHKTYEQYF. In DNA, the CDR3 is TGTGCCAGCAGCTTCAGGGGACATAAAACCTACGAGCAGTACTTC.

A few counts support this clone. Other DNA sequences in this sample translate to the same CDR3. The V call is TRBV7-3, the J call TRBJ2-3, with D possibly called TRBD1 or TRBD2 (5 bases each). V dropped 5 bases and J dropped 0 bases, with 9 bases sitting between them. The CDR3 contains 14 residues. Germline V lookup: CDR1 SGHTA, CDR2 FQGTGA. The CDR3 region is CASSLGASTDTQYF. The DNA of the CDR3 is TGTGCCAGCAGCCTCGGGGCCAGCACAGATACGCAGTATTTT.

J is TRBJ1-4 and V is TRBV19; tentatively, D is TRBD1 (5 bases). Trimming cost V 5 bases and J 2 bases, with 15 bases left between them. Germline V lookup: CDR1 LNHDA, CDR2 SQIVND (reference sequence). The CDR3 sequence is 16 residues long. CDR3 sequence (DNA): TGTGCCAGTAGTGAGATCGGGGCAGTTACTAATGAAAAACTGTTTTTT. It yields the protein CASSEIGAVTNEKLFF.

This clone was seen just once. V and J are TRBV18 and TRBJ2-2, with 7 bases matching TRBD2. The CDR3 loop spans 16 amino acids. V trimming: 3 bases; J trimming: 2 bases; junction bases outside the gene matches: 6. The germline gives CDR1 KGHSH, CDR2 LQKENI. CDR3 loop: CASSPRASGNTGELFF. CDR3 coding DNA: TGTGCCAGCTCACCGCGGGCTAGCGGTAACACCGGGGAGCTGTTTTTT.

The V gene is TRBV23-1, the J gene TRBJ1-1; no clear D gene. TRBV23-1 is flagged as an ORF with uncertain function. CDR3 length: 17 residues. The V gene lost 4 bases and the J gene lost 0 bases, with 18 bases spanning the gap. The CDR3 protein is CASSPPKDRPMNTEAFF. In DNA, the CDR3 is TGCGCCAGCAGTCCACCCAAAGATCGGCCCATGAACACTGAAGCTTTCTTT.

The chain joins TRBV19 to TRBJ2-2; a weak D match, TRBD2 (6 bases). V was cut by 6 bases and J by 3 bases, with 14 bases left in between. The CDR3 length is 15 residues. Germline CDR1 LNHDA, CDR2 SQIVND (reference sequence). CDR3 coding DNA: TGTGCCAGTAGATCCCCCGCGGGGTACACCGGGGAGCTGTTTTTT. It yields the protein CASRSPAGYTGELFF.

The chain employs TRBV28 and TRBJ1-2; no clear D gene. The germline CDR1 and CDR2 sequences are MDHEN and SYDVKM. V lost 7 bases, J lost 4 bases, and 13 bases lay in between. The CDR3 has 13 amino acids. The CDR3 sequence: CASTQTESYGYTF. CDR3 bases: TGTGCCAGCACGCAGACGGAGTCCTATGGCTACACCTTC.